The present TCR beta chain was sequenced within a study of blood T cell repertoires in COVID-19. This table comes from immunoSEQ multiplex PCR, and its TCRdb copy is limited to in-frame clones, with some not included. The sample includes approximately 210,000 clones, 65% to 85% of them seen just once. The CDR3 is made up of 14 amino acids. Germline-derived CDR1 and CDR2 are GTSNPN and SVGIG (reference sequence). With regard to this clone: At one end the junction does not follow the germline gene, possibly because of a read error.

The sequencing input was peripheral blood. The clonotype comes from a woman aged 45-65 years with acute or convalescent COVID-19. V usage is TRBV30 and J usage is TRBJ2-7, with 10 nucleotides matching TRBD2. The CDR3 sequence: CAGRPGLAPYEQYF. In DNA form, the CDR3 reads TGTGCCGGGAGACCGGGACTAGCGCCCTACGAGCAGTACTTC.